Listed here are 20 T cell receptor beta chains from one sample, sequenced in a study of cytomegalovirus exposure and HLA in healthy donors. Profiled with immunoSEQ multiplex PCR; TCRdb holds only in-frame clones, not every one. The sample gives 200,000 to 250,000 clones, about 88% of which show up once; more than 10% is in the top ten. Sequencing input: PBMCs. The receptors here all came from a man aged 18-30 years in good health and CMV-seropositive.

This chain links TRBV6-6 with TRBJ2-3; maybe TRBD1 (6 bases). Trimming pared 5 bases from V and 4 bases from J, leaving 13 bases between. This CDR3 has 14 amino acids. Germline V gene data show CDR1 as MNHNY and CDR2 as SVGAGI (reference sequence). CDR3 region: CASSRDIRADTQYF. CDR3 nucleotide sequence: TGTGCCAGCAGTCGGGACATTCGCGCAGATACGCAGTATTTT.

The gene calls are TRBV18 and TRBJ1-1, with D possibly being TRBD1 (6 bases). V shed 1 base and J shed 8 bases, with 17 bases lying between them. The germline CDR1 and CDR2 sequences are KGHSH and LQKENI. The CDR3 has 15 residues. The CDR3 DNA is TGTGCCAGCTCACCACAGGTTGGCGGCGGACAGGAAGCTTTCTTT. Residues: CASSPQVGGGQEAFF.

The chain links TRBV6-5 to TRBJ1-5; no firm D call. Germline-derived CDR1 and CDR2 are MNHEY and SVGAGI. This CDR3 is 13 amino acids long. The V gene lost 5 bases and the J gene lost 6 bases, with 11 bases spanning the gap. In DNA form, the CDR3 reads TGTGCCAGCAGTCCGCTGGGGTTTCAGCCCCAGCATTTT. Its protein product is CASSPLGFQPQHF.

This chain joins TRBV7-2 and TRBJ1-1, with TRBD1 matching over 7 bases. V was pared by 1 base and J by 4 bases, with 6 bases of the junction left unmatched. Germline V gene data show CDR1 as SGHTA and CDR2 as FQGNSA. CDR3 length equals 15 residues. CDR3: CASSLEDRVATEAFF. In DNA form, the CDR3 reads TGTGCCAGCAGCTTAGAAGACAGGGTGGCCACTGAAGCTTTCTTT.

This chain links TRBV4-2 with TRBJ1-5; 7 nucleotides agree with TRBD1. V trimming: 2 bases; J trimming: 6 bases; junction bases outside the gene matches: 4. Germline V CDR1 and CDR2: LGHNA, YNFKEQ. This CDR3 contains 14 residues. The CDR3 region has the DNA TGTGCCAGCAGCCAAAGAGACAGGGCTCAGCCCCAGCATTTT. Translated: CASSQRDRAQPQHF.

The V gene is TRBV27, the J gene TRBJ1-1; D remains unclear. V dropped 2 bases and J dropped 3 bases, with 7 bases sitting between them. From germline, CDR1 is MNHEY and CDR2 SMNVEV (reference sequence). This CDR3 spans 13 amino acids. CDR3 nucleotides: TGTGCCAGCAGTTTAGACATCTACACTGAAGCTTTCTTT. As protein: CASSLDIYTEAFF.

This clone was recorded once. This rearrangement joins TRBV28 to TRBJ2-7; the D gene is possibly TRBD2 (5 bases). This CDR3 comprises 11 residues. CDR1 and CDR2 (germline): MDHEN, SYDVKM. V lost 8 bases, J lost 6 bases, and 11 bases lay in between. The CDR3 nucleotides are TGTGCCAGCCGAGAGGCGGGCGAGCAGTACTTC. It translates to CASREAGEQYF.

This clone was counted a single time. V is TRBV5-1 and J is TRBJ1-4; TRBD1 agrees at 7 bases. With 4 bases clipped from V and 5 bases from J, the junction kept 2 bases outside the gene matches. Germline assignment: CDR1 SGHRS and CDR2 YFSETQ. The CDR3 length is 13 residues. The CDR3 DNA sequence: TGCGCCAGCAGCCGGGACAGAAATGAAAAACTGTTTTTT. Protein: CASSRDRNEKLFF.

The V and J genes are TRBV6-1 and TRBJ2-7; D remains unclear. In germline, CDR1 is MNHNS, CDR2 SASEGT. CDR3 length: 12 amino acids. V was pared by 1 base and J by 10 bases, with 11 bases between. The CDR3 DNA follows: TGTGCCAGCAGTGAAGAGGGCGGAAGCCAGTACTTC. Protein sequence: CASSEEGGSQYF.

J is TRBJ2-7 and V is TRBV9; TRBD2 matches 7 bases. The trim removed 5 bases at V and 7 bases at J, leaving 9 bases unmatched. Germline lookup yields CDR1 SGDLS and CDR2 YYNGEE. The CDR3 loop spans 13 amino acids. CDR3 DNA sequence: TGTGCCAGCAGTTCAAGGGAGGGGCCTGAGCAGTACTTC. This codes for CASSSREGPEQYF.

A note on this clone: The junction does not match germline at one end; this may be a read error. CDR3 region: CASSQGPQEAQYF. CDR3 coding DNA: TGCGCCAGCAGCCAAGGACCCCAAGAGGCCCAGTACTTC. The chain joins TRBV4-1 to TRBJ2-5, with D uncertain. Germline assignment: CDR1 MGHRA and CDR2 YSYEKL. The CDR3 length is 13 residues.

The chain is built from TRBV6-1 and TRBJ1-5, with D possibly matching TRBD1 (5 bases). Germline V gene sequence: CDR1 MNHNS, CDR2 SASEGT. The CDR3 loop spans 11 amino acids. The V gene lost 10 bases and the J gene lost 7 bases, with 11 bases spanning the gap. CDR3 DNA sequence: TGTGCCACCACAAAGGGGCAGCCCCAGCATTTT. It codes for CATTKGQPQHF.

Only one count was recorded for this clone. The chain joins TRBV19 to TRBJ1-2; possible D gene TRBD1, 5 bases. V was trimmed by 3 bases and J by 4 bases, leaving 12 bases between them. Germline lookup yields CDR1 LNHDA and CDR2 SQIVND (reference sequence). The CDR3 consists of 14 residues. In nucleotides, the CDR3 is TGTGCCAGTAGTATTGTCGGGACGTCCTATGGCTACACCTTC. Its protein product is CASSIVGTSYGYTF. The entire variable domain, with the rest obtained from reference TRBV19 and TRBJ1-2, is as follows: DGGITQSPKYLFRKEGQNVTLSCEQNLNHDAMYWYRQDPGQGLRLIYYSQIVNDFQKGDIAEGYSVSREKKESFPLTVTSAQKNPTAFYLCASSIVGTSYGYTFGSGTRLTVV.

The chain employs TRBV7-6 and TRBJ1-4, with 9 bases identical to TRBD1. Germline CDR1 is SGHVS and CDR2 is FNYEAQ. The V segment lost 5 bases and the J segment 0 bases; nucleotides outside the gene matches: 7. There are 17 residues in the CDR3. CDR3 sequence (DNA): TGTGCCAGCAGCCAAAGACAGGGGGTCGCAACTAATGAAAAACTGTTTTTT. Its translation: CASSQRQGVATNEKLFF.

This clone was seen more than once but under ten times. The rearrangement links TRBV13 to TRBJ2-7, with TRBD2 matching 7 bases. Germline values: CDR1 PRHDT, CDR2 FYEKMQ (reference sequence). J was trimmed by 0 bases and V by 5 bases; bases with no gene match: 4. There are 14 residues in the CDR3. As DNA, the CDR3 is TGTGCCAGCAGCGGGGGACTATCCTCCTACGAGCAGTACTTC. As protein: CASSGGLSSYEQYF.

This clone has just a few counts. V gene TRBV30 combines with J gene TRBJ1-1; a possible D gene is TRBD1 (6 bases). Trimming stripped 5 bases from V and 1 base from J, with 17 bases between. Germline V gene lookup returns CDR1 GTSNPN and CDR2 SVGIG (reference sequence). The CDR3 contains 15 residues. The CDR3 protein is CAWGRLGAGNTEAFF. Written as DNA, the CDR3 is TGTGCCTGGGGTCGATTGGGGGCAGGGAACACTGAAGCTTTCTTT.

The V and J genes are TRBV5-1 and TRBJ2-3, with TRBD2 identical over 7 bases. CDR1 and CDR2 (germline): SGHRS, YFSETQ. V was clipped by 0 bases and J by 4 bases; unmatched bases: 5. This CDR3 is 15 amino acids long. In nucleotides, the CDR3 is TGCGCCAGCAGCTTGGGGGCGGGAGTATCAGATACGCAGTATTTT. Translation gives CASSLGAGVSDTQYF.

The gene calls are TRBV19 and TRBJ1-5; 8 positions agree with TRBD1. CDR1 and CDR2 (germline): LNHDA, SQIVND (reference sequence). J lost 7 bases, V lost 7 bases, and 9 bases had no gene match. The CDR3 covers 14 residues. DNA for the CDR3: TGTGCCAGTACCTTACAGGGGGGCGGGCAGCCCCAGCATTTT. This translates into CASTLQGGGQPQHF.

In its sample, this clone was seen a few times. Other DNA sequences from this sample encode an identical CDR3 as well. V is TRBV5-1 and J is TRBJ1-1; no reliable D call. Germline V gene lookup returns CDR1 SGHRS and CDR2 YFSETQ. This CDR3 is 12 amino acids long. The V and J ends lost 0 bases and 5 bases respectively, with 5 bases between them. CDR3 in amino acids: CASSLVGTEAFF. CDR3 nucleotides: TGCGCCAGCAGCTTGGTGGGAACTGAAGCTTTCTTT.

V and J are TRBV29-1 and TRBJ2-1; 8 bases map to TRBD2. J was trimmed by 0 bases and V by 7 bases; bases with no gene match: 8. The length of the CDR3 is 15 residues. Germline loops: CDR1 SQVTM, CDR2 ANQGSEA. CDR3 nucleotide sequence: TGCAGCGCCCTCGGGAGCGGGAGCTCCTACAATGAGCAGTTCTTC. Its translation is CSALGSGSSYNEQFF.